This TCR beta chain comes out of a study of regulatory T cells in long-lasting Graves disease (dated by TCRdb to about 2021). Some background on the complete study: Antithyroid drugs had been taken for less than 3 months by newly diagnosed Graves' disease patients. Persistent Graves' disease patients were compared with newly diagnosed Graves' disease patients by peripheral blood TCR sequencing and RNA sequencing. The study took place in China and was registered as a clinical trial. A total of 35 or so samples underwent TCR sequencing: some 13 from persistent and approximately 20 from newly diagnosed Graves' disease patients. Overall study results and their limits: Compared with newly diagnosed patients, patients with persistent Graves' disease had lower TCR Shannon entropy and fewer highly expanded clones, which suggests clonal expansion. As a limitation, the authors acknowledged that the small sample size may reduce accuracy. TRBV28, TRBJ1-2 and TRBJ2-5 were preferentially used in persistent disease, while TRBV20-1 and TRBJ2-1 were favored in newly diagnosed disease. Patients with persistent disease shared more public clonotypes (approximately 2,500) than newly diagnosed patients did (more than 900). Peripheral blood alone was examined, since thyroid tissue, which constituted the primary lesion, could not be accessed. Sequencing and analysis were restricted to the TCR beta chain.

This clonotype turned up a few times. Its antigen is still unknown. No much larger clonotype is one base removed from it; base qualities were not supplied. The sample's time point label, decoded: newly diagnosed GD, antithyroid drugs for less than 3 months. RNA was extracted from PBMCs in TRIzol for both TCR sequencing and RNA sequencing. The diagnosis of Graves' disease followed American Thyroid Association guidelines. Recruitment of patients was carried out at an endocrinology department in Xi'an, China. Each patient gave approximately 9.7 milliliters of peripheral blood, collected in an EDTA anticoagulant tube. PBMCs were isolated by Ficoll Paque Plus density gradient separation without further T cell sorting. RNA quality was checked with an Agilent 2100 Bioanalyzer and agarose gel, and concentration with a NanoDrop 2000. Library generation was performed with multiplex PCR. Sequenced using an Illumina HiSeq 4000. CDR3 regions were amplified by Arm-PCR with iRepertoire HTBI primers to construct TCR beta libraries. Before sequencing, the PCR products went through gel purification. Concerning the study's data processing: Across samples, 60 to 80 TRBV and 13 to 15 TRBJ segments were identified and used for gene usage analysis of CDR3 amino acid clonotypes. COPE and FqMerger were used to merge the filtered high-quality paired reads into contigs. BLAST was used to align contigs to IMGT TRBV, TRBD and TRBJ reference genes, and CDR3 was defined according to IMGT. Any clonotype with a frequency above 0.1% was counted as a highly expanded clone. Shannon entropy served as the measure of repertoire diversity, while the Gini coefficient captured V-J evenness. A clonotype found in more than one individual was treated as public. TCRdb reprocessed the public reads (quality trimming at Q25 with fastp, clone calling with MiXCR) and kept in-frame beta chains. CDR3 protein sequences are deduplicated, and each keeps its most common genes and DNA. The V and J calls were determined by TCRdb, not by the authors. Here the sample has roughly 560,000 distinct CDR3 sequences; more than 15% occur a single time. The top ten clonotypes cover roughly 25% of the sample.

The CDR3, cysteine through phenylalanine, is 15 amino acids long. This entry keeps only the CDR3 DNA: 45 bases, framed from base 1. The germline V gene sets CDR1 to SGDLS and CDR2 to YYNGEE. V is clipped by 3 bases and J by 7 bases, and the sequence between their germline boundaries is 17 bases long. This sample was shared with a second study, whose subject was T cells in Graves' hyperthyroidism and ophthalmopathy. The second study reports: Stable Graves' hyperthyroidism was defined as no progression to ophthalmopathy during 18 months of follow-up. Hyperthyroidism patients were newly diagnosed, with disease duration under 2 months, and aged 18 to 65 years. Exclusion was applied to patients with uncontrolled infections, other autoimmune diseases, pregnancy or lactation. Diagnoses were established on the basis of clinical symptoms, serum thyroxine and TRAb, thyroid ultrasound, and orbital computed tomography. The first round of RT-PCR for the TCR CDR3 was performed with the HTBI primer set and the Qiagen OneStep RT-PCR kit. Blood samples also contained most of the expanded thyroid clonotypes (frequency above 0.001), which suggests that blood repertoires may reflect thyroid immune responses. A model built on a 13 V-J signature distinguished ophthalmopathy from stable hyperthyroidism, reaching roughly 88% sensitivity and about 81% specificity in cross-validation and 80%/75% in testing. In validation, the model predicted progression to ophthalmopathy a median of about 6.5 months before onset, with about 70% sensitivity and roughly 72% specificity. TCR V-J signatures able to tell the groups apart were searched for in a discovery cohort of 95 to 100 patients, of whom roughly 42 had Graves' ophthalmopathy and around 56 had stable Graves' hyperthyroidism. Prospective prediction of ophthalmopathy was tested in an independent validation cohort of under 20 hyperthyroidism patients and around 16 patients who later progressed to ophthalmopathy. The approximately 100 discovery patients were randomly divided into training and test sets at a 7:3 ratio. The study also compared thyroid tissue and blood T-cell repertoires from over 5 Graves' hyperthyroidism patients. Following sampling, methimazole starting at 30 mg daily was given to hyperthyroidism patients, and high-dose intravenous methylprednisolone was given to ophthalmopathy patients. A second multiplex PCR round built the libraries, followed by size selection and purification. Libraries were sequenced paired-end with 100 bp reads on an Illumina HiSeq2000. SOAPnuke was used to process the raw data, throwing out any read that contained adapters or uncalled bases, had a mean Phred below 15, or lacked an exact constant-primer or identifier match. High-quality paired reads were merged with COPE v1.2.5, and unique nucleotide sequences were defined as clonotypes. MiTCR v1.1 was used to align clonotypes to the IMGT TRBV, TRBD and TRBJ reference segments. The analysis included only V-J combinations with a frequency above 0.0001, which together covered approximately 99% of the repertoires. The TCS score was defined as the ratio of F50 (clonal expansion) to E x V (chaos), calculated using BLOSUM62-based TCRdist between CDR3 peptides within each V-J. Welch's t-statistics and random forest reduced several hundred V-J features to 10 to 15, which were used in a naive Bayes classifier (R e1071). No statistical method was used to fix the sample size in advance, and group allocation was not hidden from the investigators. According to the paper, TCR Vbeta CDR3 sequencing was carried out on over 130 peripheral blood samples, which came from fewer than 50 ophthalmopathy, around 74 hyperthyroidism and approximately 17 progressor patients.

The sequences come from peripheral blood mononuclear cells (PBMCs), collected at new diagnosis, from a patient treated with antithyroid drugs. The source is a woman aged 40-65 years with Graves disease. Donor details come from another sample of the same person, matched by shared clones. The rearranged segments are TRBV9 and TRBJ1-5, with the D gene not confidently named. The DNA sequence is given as TGTGCCAGCAGCGGCGGGGAAGGCGAATGGCAGCCCCAGCATTTT. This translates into CASSGGEGEWQPQHF.